A single sample is the source of the 11 T cell receptor beta chains below, sequenced in a study of early T cells in non-severe SARS-CoV-2 infection. TCRdb fed the 5' RACE reads into MiXCR, producing one record per CDR3 protein. The table lists around 72,000 distinct CDR3 sequences, 10% of them singletons, with under 10% in the top ten. The specimen comprised whole blood, sampled at baseline. The receptors were gathered from an adult who was a healthcare worker with PCR-confirmed SARS-CoV-2 infection or an uninfected control (not recorded which).

On this clonotype: A clone one base away is much larger, so this may be a read error. The J gene is TRBJ2-3, the V gene TRBV9; D is possibly TRBD1 (5 bases). The germline gives CDR1 SGDLS, CDR2 YYNGEE. The CDR3 contains 14 residues. In nucleotides, the CDR3 is TGTGTCAGCAGCGCACAGGTGAGCACAGATACGCAGTATTTT. Its translation is CVSSAQVSTDTQYF.

This clonotype was detected many times. The V call is TRBV5-6, the J call TRBJ1-1; possibly TRBD1 for D (6 bases). Germline assignment: CDR1 SGHDT and CDR2 YYEEEE. The CDR3 is 14 amino acids. V shed 2 bases and J shed 6 bases, with 14 bases lying between them. CDR3 region: CASSFTGAVAEAFF. DNA for the CDR3: TGTGCCAGCAGCTTCACGGGGGCCGTCGCTGAAGCTTTCTTT.

By proportion, this clonotype is medium-sized (0.01 to 0.1%). The chain uses TRBV6-6 and TRBJ2-7; TRBD1 matches at 10 bases. The CDR3 is 14 residues long. J lost 7 bases, V lost 11 bases, and 14 bases had no gene match. The V gene's germline CDR1 is MNHNY and CDR2 SVGAGI (reference sequence). For the CDR3, the DNA is TGTGCCCGCAAAGAGCGACAGGGGGCGAGGGAGCAGTACTTC. It yields the protein CARKERQGAREQYF.

Concerning this clonotype itself: A clone one base away is much larger, so this may be a read error. The chain links TRBV10-3 to TRBJ2-4; D perhaps matches TRBD2 (6 bases). The CDR3 consists of 14 residues. The germline V gene encodes CDR1 ENHRY and CDR2 SYGVKD. The CDR3 region has the DNA TGTGCCATCTGTGAGTCCGGGGGTCGGAACATTCAGTACTTC. Amino acid sequence: CAICESGGRNIQYF.

V and J are TRBV6-2 or TRBV6-3 and TRBJ2-4; the match to TRBD2 covers 13 bases. The trim removed 8 bases at V and 13 bases at J, leaving 11 bases unmatched. This CDR3 comprises 14 residues. CDR1 is MNHEY and CDR2 is SVGEGT in the germline V gene. The DNA of the CDR3 is TGTGCCAGCTCCCGCGGGACTAGCGGGGCCAAACAGTACTTC. Protein product: CASSRGTSGAKQYF.

This clonotype has a handful of counts. The CDR3 sequence: CASSLGARSGEGTDTQYF. The CDR3 bases are TGTGCCAGCAGCTTAGGCGCTCGCAGCGGGGAAGGTACAGATACGCAGTATTTT. The chain recombines TRBV7-3 with TRBJ2-3, with 7 bases aligning to TRBD2. The germline gives CDR1 SGHTA, CDR2 FQGTGA. This CDR3 has 18 residues. V shed 2 bases, J shed 3 bases, and the junction held 14 bases outside the gene matches. Complete variable domain (other parts from reference TRBV7-3 and TRBJ2-3): GAGVSQTPSNKVTEKGKYVELRCDPISGHTALYWYRQSLGQGPEFLIYFQGTGAADDSGLPNDRFFAVRPEGSVSTLKIQRTERGDSAVYLCASSLGARSGEGTDTQYFGPGTRLTVL.

This clonotype was found a few times. This sequence joins TRBV20-1 and TRBJ2-3; a possible D gene is TRBD2 (6 bases). CDR3 length equals 12 residues. CDR1 is DFQATT, CDR2 SNEGSKA, per germline (reference sequence). V lost 6 bases and J 4 bases, leaving 11 bases between the germline ends. The chain's CDR3 is CSARDFSDTQYF. CDR3 DNA sequence: TGCAGTGCCCGGGACTTTTCAGATACGCAGTATTTT.

CDR3 loop: CSAAPPQSSYEQYF. The CDR3 bases are TGCAGTGCTGCCCCGCCGCAGAGTTCTTACGAGCAGTACTTC. The gene calls are TRBV20-1 and TRBJ2-7; D unclear. Germline V CDR1 and CDR2: DFQATT, SNEGSKA (reference sequence). Trimming shortened V by 5 bases and J by 4 bases, and 18 bases separated the two germline ends. This CDR3 is built from 14 residues.

This clonotype was counted once. The J gene is TRBJ2-7, the V gene TRBV20-1; 8 bases align to TRBD2. V shed 3 bases and J 12 bases; nucleotides not matched to a gene: 13. Germline CDR1 DFQATT, CDR2 SNEGSKA (reference sequence). The CDR3 loop spans 13 amino acids. The CDR3 nucleotides read TGCAGTGCTAGGGATAGGACTAGCAGTTGGCCGTACTTC. Translated, it gives CSARDRTSSWPYF.

This chain joins TRBV7-2 and TRBJ2-7; TRBD1 aligns across 7 bases. This CDR3 has 15 amino acids. V was clipped by 5 bases and J by 2 bases; unmatched bases: 9. Per germline, CDR1 SGHTA and CDR2 FQGNSA. The CDR3 reads CASSATGTATYEQYF. In DNA form, the CDR3 reads TGTGCCAGCAGCGCCACCGGGACAGCAACCTACGAGCAGTACTTC.

This clonotype has more than one count but fewer than ten. The genes are TRBV5-1 and TRBJ2-1; 8 nucleotides line up with TRBD2. This CDR3 has 15 amino acids. The ends lost 0 bases at V and 10 bases at J; junction bases unmatched: 9. The germline gives CDR1 SGHRS, CDR2 YFSETQ. In nucleotides, the CDR3 is TGCGCCAGCAGCTTGGCAGCGGGGGAGCGAGGGGAGCAGTTCTTC. Protein: CASSLAAGERGEQFF.